The clone carrying this TCR beta chain was detected once. The sample is drawn from a study of PD-1 blockade in classical Hodgkin lymphoma. Profiling relied on immunoSEQ multiplex PCR, and the TCRdb table lists in-frame clones only, not all of them. The table has about 21,000 clones, less than 80% seen once. Following autologous stem cell transplantation, relapse occurred in every patient, and exposure to brentuximab vedotin varied. The origin of this receptor is a human donor with classical Hodgkin lymphoma. The sequencing here drew on peripheral blood mononuclear cells (PBMCs), taken at baseline.

The CDR3 loop reads CSGTQGATETQYF. CDR3 in DNA: TGCAGCGGAACACAGGGGGCCACGGAGACCCAGTACTTC. The chain has TRBV29-1 and TRBJ2-5; 9 bases fit TRBD1. Trimming removed 7 bases from V and 5 bases from J; junction bases left unmatched: 8. There are 13 residues in the CDR3. Germline V CDR1 and CDR2: SQVTM, ANQGSEA.